This TCR beta chain is from a study of T cells after yellow fever vaccination. Overall study: Libraries from low-cell-number fractions were prepared with the SMART-Seq v4 Ultra Low Input RNA kit. Notes on the study in general: The secondary response showed a weaker magnitude and a faster peak, day 5 versus 15.

This CDR3 region has 15 residues. From germline, CDR1 is MRHNA and CDR2 SNTAGT. J was trimmed by 5 bases and V by 2 bases; bases with no gene match: 6. Synthesis of TCR cDNA relied on 5'RACE template switching, which attached a universal primer site and UMIs. TCRdb used MiXCR to reprocess the 5' RACE reads, holding one entry per CDR3 protein. There are about 240,000 distinct CDR3 sequences in the sample; about 7% occur only once, and over 0.65% lies in the top ten. This clonotype was observed a handful of times. Its antigen is not known. The TCR originated in a man aged 25 to 45 who received the YFV17D yellow fever vaccine. The chain uses TRBV6-4 and TRBJ2-3, with 8 bases aligning to TRBD1. This sample comprised CD4+ T cells sorted from PBMCs, obtained 15 days after the yellow fever booster vaccination. CDR3 coding DNA: TGTGCCAGCAGTGACGAGGGACAGGCGGGAGATACGCAGTATTTT. This gives the protein CASSDEGQAGDTQYF.